A single sample is the source of the 29 T cell receptor beta chains below, sequenced in a study of CD8+CD57+ T cells in acquired aplastic anemia. Selection for sequencing was limited to patients who had shown CD8+CD57+ cell expansion by flow cytometry. TCR beta VDJ and CDR3 profiles were obtained from a genomic DNA template. TCRdb ran MiXCR on the reads and lists one entry per CDR3 protein. Here the sample spans more than 95,000 distinct CDR3 sequences, almost 40% being singletons. The sample consisted of sorted CD4+, CD8+, or CD8+CD57+ T cells (not recorded which) from PBMCs. These receptors were taken from a human donor with aplastic anemia.

This chain connects TRBV6-1 to TRBJ2-3, with 9 bases lining up with TRBD2. Germline lookup yields CDR1 MNHNS and CDR2 SASEGT. Trimming cost V 8 bases and J 10 bases; bases outside gene matches: 16. This CDR3 has 15 residues. CDR3 sequence reads: CASVEDSGGLNAQYF. In DNA form, the CDR3 reads TGTGCCAGCGTGGAAGATAGCGGGGGTTTAAATGCGCAGTATTTT.

This clonotype was seen at least ten times. The J gene is TRBJ1-5, the V gene TRBV12-3 or TRBV12-4, with D possibly TRBD1 on 6 matching bases. This CDR3 contains 13 residues. Trimming stripped 7 bases from V and 2 bases from J, with 9 bases between. CDR3 protein: CASTGARNQPQHF. For the CDR3, the DNA is TGTGCCAGCACAGGGGCCCGCAATCAGCCCCAGCATTTT.

This clonotype was detected ten times or more. This chain links TRBV5-1 with TRBJ1-2, with 8 bases matching TRBD1. Germline loops: CDR1 SGHRS, CDR2 YFSETQ. This CDR3 has 14 residues. V gave up 3 bases and J gave up 5 bases; unmatched junction bases: 6. CDR3 region: CASSYKQGDYGYTF. CDR3 DNA: TGCGCCAGCAGCTACAAACAGGGGGATTATGGCTACACCTTC.

The DNA of the CDR3 is TGTGCCATCAGTGAAGAGCGGGGGTCCACAGATACGCAGTATTTT. It specifies CAISEERGSTDTQYF. J is TRBJ2-3 and V is TRBV10-3; 8 bases line up with TRBD2. There are 15 residues in the CDR3. V lost 3 bases to trimming and J lost 2 bases; unmatched junction nucleotides: 4. Germline CDR1 and CDR2: ENHRY and SYGVKD.

This clonotype was counted between two and nine times. The chain couples TRBV24-1 to TRBJ1-2, with TRBD1 as a possible D gene (5 bases). The germline gives CDR1 KGHDR, CDR2 SFDVKD. This CDR3 has 12 amino acids. Trimming took off 3 bases at V and 5 bases at J, with 6 bases between the two ends. DNA for the CDR3: TGTGCCACCAGTGATCAGGGTTATGGCTACACCTTC. Protein sequence: CATSDQGYGYTF.

Comments on this clonotype: Mismatch with germline at one junction end may stem from a read error. The chain joins TRBV7-7 to TRBJ2-5; 9 nucleotides line up with TRBD2. Germline-derived CDR1 and CDR2 are SSHAT and FNYEAQ (reference sequence). This CDR3 contains 16 residues. This chain's CDR3 is CASSIGGGAFQETQYF. In nucleotides, the CDR3 is TGTGCTAGCAGCATCGGCGGGGGGGCCTTCCAAGAGACCCAGTACTTC.

The chain couples TRBV5-1 to TRBJ2-7, with 9 bases lining up with TRBD1. The V segment lost 4 bases and the J segment 5 bases; nucleotides outside the gene matches: 7. Germline CDR1 reads SGHRS; CDR2 reads YFSETQ. The CDR3 contains 14 residues. In DNA, the CDR3 is TGCGCCAGCAGCCAACTGACAGGGGGGGACGAGCAGTACTTC. Its translation: CASSQLTGGDEQYF.

This clonotype was seen ten or more times. The gene calls are TRBV5-2 and TRBJ2-7; TRBD2 reflects the table's D call only, with no check against the DNA. TRBV5-2 is termed a pseudogene. The length of the CDR3 is 20 residues. The CDR3: CASKTLTDKERGVPNYEQYF. CDR3 nucleotide sequence: TGTGCCAGCAAAACCCTAACCGACAAGGAGCGGGGGGTGCCGAACTACGAGCAGTACTTC.

In this sample, this clonotype turned up a few times. The rearrangement links TRBV4-2 to TRBJ2-1; 8 bases agree with TRBD1. This CDR3 has 15 residues. The V gene end was trimmed by 4 bases and the J gene end by 0 bases; junction bases not matched to a gene: 2. Germline CDR1 is LGHNA and CDR2 is YNFKEQ. CDR3 region: CASSPTGVSYNEQFF. Written as DNA, the CDR3 is TGTGCCAGCAGCCCGACAGGGGTCTCCTACAATGAGCAGTTCTTC.

Details on this clonotype: One end of the junction is discordant with germline, which a read error may explain. V gene TRBV19 combines with J gene TRBJ2-7, with no clear D. In germline, CDR1 is LNHDA, CDR2 SQIVND (reference sequence). This CDR3 contains 13 residues. CDR3 nucleotides: TGTGCCAGTAGTAAGGATAGCCCCTACGGGCAGTACTTC. Amino acids: CASSKDSPYGQYF.

For this clonotype: A much bigger clone sits one base away, suggesting this may be a read error. This rearrangement joins TRBV6-1 to TRBJ1-1; TRBD1 is a possible D gene (6 bases). The CDR3 totals 14 residues. The V gene's germline CDR1 is MNHNS and CDR2 SASEGT. The CDR3 sequence is CASGESGADTEAFF. The CDR3 region has the DNA TGTGCCAGCGGTGAGTCAGGGGCGGACACTGAAGCTTTCTTT.

V gene TRBV4-1 combines with J gene TRBJ2-5; D ambiguous. The V end was cut by 1 base, the J end by 4 bases, with 7 bases between. The CDR3 totals 13 residues. From germline, CDR1 is MGHRA and CDR2 YSYEKL. The CDR3 DNA reads TGCGCCAGCAGCCAAGTAGTAATAGAGACCCAGTACTTC. Amino acids: CASSQVVIETQYF.

This clonotype came up many times. V gene TRBV13 combines with J gene TRBJ2-1; 11 nucleotides align to TRBD2. Germline CDR1 and CDR2: PRHDT and FYEKMQ (reference sequence). Trimming cost V 3 bases and J 4 bases; bases outside gene matches: 5. This CDR3 is 16 amino acids long. CDR3 sequence (DNA): TGTGCCAGCAGCTTCCCCGGGACTAGCGGATACAATGAGCAGTTCTTC. Translation gives CASSFPGTSGYNEQFF.

CDR3 region: CASSSERGHYGYTF. For the CDR3, the DNA is TGTGCCAGCTCATCAGAAAGGGGCCACTATGGCTACACCTTC. The chain links TRBV18 to TRBJ1-2, with TRBD1 as a possible D gene (5 bases). Germline-derived CDR1 and CDR2 are KGHSH and LQKENI. This CDR3 contains 14 residues. Trimming cost V 5 bases and J 3 bases, with 13 bases left between them.

Only a few counts were recorded for this clonotype. This could be a read error, since a much larger clone is one nucleotide away. This chain connects TRBV5-6 to TRBJ2-1, with D perhaps assigned TRBD1 or TRBD2 (6 bases each). CDR3 length: 14 amino acids. Germline V gives CDR1 SGHDT, CDR2 YYEEEE. The CDR3 region has the DNA TGTGCCAGCAGCTTAGTGGGGGGCAACAATGGGCAGTTCTTC. Translation gives CASSLVGGNNGQFF.

Ten or more counts support this clonotype. The CDR3 nucleotides read TGTGCCAGCAGCTTAGAAGGCCGGGGTTCCTACGAGCAGTACGTC. This translates into CASSLEGRGSYEQYV. V and J are TRBV11-2 and TRBJ2-7, with TRBD2 as a possible D gene (5 bases). The CDR3 is made up of 15 amino acids. The germline V gene has CDR1 SGHAT and CDR2 FQNNGV. Trimming took 0 bases from V and 1 from J, leaving 10 bases between them.

With regard to this clonotype: Possible read error: a much larger clone is one base away. The chain links TRBV5-1 to TRBJ1-6; 8 bases map to TRBD1. The CDR3 is 16 amino acids. Per germline, CDR1 SGHRS and CDR2 YFSETQ. This CDR3 reads CASSQGARGSNSPPHF. The DNA of the CDR3 is TGCGCCAGCAGCCAGGGGGCGAGGGGGTCGAATTCACCCCCCCACTTT. Looking up the rest from reference TRBV5-1 and TRBJ1-6 gives the full variable domain: KAGVTQTPRYLIKTRGQQVTLSCSPISGHRSVSWYQQTPGQGLQFLFEYFSETQRNKGNFPGRFSGRQFSNSRSEMNVSTLELGDSALYLCASSQGARGSNSPPHFGNGTRLTVT.

This clonotype was counted at least ten times. This chain links TRBV2 with TRBJ1-5, with a weak D call TRBD1 (6 bases). In germline, CDR1 is SNHLY, CDR2 FYNNEI. The CDR3 totals 16 residues. The ends were cut back, 1 base at V and 2 bases at J, with 12 bases in the middle. The CDR3 sequence is CASSEGGRRGNQPQHF. CDR3 bases: TGTGCCAGCAGTGAAGGGGGGCGCCGGGGCAATCAGCCCCAGCATTTT. Full variable domain (missing parts from reference TRBV2 and TRBJ1-5): EPEVTQTPSHQVTQMGQEVILRCVPISNHLYFYWYRQILGQKVEFLVSFYNNEISEKSEIFDDQFSVERPDGSNFTLKIRSTKLEDSAMYFCASSEGGRRGNQPQHFGDGTRLSIL.

The chain is built from TRBV15 and TRBJ2-3; D uncertain. V was clipped by 5 bases and J by 2 bases, with 5 bases between them. The CDR3 extends over 12 amino acids. In germline, CDR1 is LNHNV, CDR2 YYDKDF (reference sequence). CDR3 DNA: TGTGCCACCAGCGGGCTCACAGATACGCAGTATTTT. This sequence encodes CATSGLTDTQYF.

This clonotype was seen a handful of times. The chain carries TRBV10-2 and TRBJ2-7; 7 bases line up with TRBD1. Trimming removed 6 bases from V and 0 bases from J; junction bases left unmatched: 8. Germline assignment: CDR1 WSHSY and CDR2 SAAADI. This CDR3 region has 15 residues. The CDR3 loop reads CASRPGTVSSYEQYF. CDR3 sequence (DNA): TGCGCCAGCAGACCCGGGACAGTGAGCTCCTACGAGCAGTACTTC.

This clonotype was observed many times. This chain joins TRBV12-3 or TRBV12-4 and TRBJ2-5; D is uncertain. Trimming left V 1 base short and J 1 base short, with 4 bases between. The CDR3 loop spans 13 amino acids. CDR3 residues: CASSLDTQETQYF. As DNA, the CDR3 is TGTGCCAGCAGTTTAGACACCCAAGAGACCCAGTACTTC.

This clonotype appeared many times. For the CDR3, the DNA is TGTGCCAGCAGCTTAGATCGGTGGGAGACCCAGTACTTC. Translation: CASSLDRWETQYF. The chain carries TRBV11-3 and TRBJ2-5; the D is unclear. V lost 0 bases, J lost 5 bases, and 7 bases lay in between. The germline V gene has CDR1 SGHNT and CDR2 YENEEA. The CDR3 has 13 residues.

This clonotype was seen many times. V is TRBV6-6 and J is TRBJ2-1; D perhaps matches TRBD1 (5 bases). CDR1 is MNHNY and CDR2 is SVGAGI in the germline V gene (reference sequence). There are 14 residues in the CDR3. V gave up 5 bases and J gave up 4 bases, with 12 bases separating them. The CDR3 region is CASSRLQGYNEQFF. The CDR3 region has the DNA TGTGCCAGCAGTAGACTCCAGGGATACAATGAGCAGTTCTTC.

In this sample, this clonotype turned up many times. The chain employs TRBV5-5 and TRBJ1-2, with D possibly TRBD1 on 6 matching bases. The CDR3 runs to 14 residues. Germline V gene data show CDR1 as SGHKS and CDR2 as YYEKEE (reference sequence). The V end lost 4 bases, the J end lost 4 bases, and 14 bases lay between the germline ends. CDR3 DNA sequence: TGTGCCAGCAGCCAAACAGGGTCTGTCTATGGCTACACCTTC. Amino acids: CASSQTGSVYGYTF. The full variable domain, with the rest looked up from reference TRBV5-5 and TRBJ1-2, is DAGVTQSPTHLIKTRGQQVTLRCSPISGHKSVSWYQQVLGQGPQFIFQYYEKEERGRGNFPDRFSARQFPNYSSELNVNALLLGDSALYLCASSQTGSVYGYTFGSGTRLTVV.

The rearrangement joins TRBV7-8 to TRBJ2-7; 8 nucleotides line up with TRBD1. Germline loops: CDR1 SGHVS, CDR2 FQNEAQ. This CDR3 is built from 14 residues. V lost 5 bases, J lost 3 bases, and 6 bases stayed unmatched. CDR3 region: CASSQPGQGYEQYF. The CDR3 region has the DNA TGTGCCAGCAGCCAGCCCGGACAGGGCTACGAGCAGTACTTC. The variable domain in full, with the rest retrieved from reference TRBV7-8 and TRBJ2-7, is GAGVSQSPRYKVAKRGQDVALRCDPISGHVSLFWYQQALGQGPEFLTYFQNEAQLDKSGLPSDRFFAERPEGSVSTLKIQRTQQEDSAVYLCASSQPGQGYEQYFGPGTRLTVT.

The chain recombines TRBV7-2 with TRBJ2-5; TRBD2 agrees at 8 bases. CDR1 and CDR2 from the germline V gene are SGHTA and FQGNSA. Trimming took 5 bases from V and 5 from J; bases not matched to a gene: 13. This CDR3 is built from 16 residues. CDR3 sequence (DNA): TGTGCCAGCAGCCACTCCGGGGGGGGCTCCCCGGAGACCCAGTACTTC. It codes for CASSHSGGGSPETQYF.

For this clonotype: Possible read error: a much larger clone is one base away. V is TRBV7-2 and J is TRBJ2-5; no reliable D call. Trimming stripped 5 bases from V and 5 bases from J, with 12 bases between. Germline-derived CDR1 and CDR2 are SGHTA and FQGNSA. This CDR3 contains 13 residues. In DNA, the CDR3 is TGTGCCAGCAGCGGATACATCCTGGAGACCCAGTACTTC. Translation gives CASSGYILETQYF.

This clonotype was seen at least ten times. This chain joins TRBV6-1 and TRBJ1-4; D possibly corresponds to TRBD1 (6 bases). Germline V lookup: CDR1 MNHNS, CDR2 SASEGT. The CDR3 covers 14 residues. The V end was cut by 6 bases, the J end by 7 bases, with 15 bases between. CDR3 loop: CASRTGRGGEKLFF. The CDR3 DNA reads as TGTGCCAGCAGGACGGGCAGGGGAGGTGAAAAACTGTTTTTT.

This clonotype was counted ten times or more. V gene TRBV7-9 combines with J gene TRBJ1-1; tentative D call: TRBD1 (5 bases). The CDR3 is made up of 14 amino acids. The V and J ends lost 5 bases and 5 bases respectively, with 15 bases between them. Looked up from germline, CDR1 is SEHNR and CDR2 is FQNEAQ (reference sequence). The CDR3 spells CASSQSQGETEAFF. The CDR3 DNA is TGTGCCAGCAGCCAATCTCAAGGGGAAACTGAAGCTTTCTTT.